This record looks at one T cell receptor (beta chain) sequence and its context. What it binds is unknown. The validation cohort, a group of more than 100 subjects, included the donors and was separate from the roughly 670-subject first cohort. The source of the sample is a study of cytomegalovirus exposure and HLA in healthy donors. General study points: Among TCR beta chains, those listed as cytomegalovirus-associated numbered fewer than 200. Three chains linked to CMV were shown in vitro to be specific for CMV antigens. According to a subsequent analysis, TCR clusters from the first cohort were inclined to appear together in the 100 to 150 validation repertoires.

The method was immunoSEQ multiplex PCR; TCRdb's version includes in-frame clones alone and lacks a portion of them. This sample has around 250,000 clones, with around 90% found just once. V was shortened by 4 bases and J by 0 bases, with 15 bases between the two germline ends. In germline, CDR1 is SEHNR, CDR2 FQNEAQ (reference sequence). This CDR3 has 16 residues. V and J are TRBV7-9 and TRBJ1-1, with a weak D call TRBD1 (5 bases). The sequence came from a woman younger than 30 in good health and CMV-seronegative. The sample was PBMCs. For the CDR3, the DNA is TGTGCCAGCAGCTCCGGGGGACGGACCCTGAACACTGAAGCTTTCTTT. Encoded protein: CASSSGGRTLNTEAFF.